A single sample is the source of the 11 T cell receptor beta chains below, sequenced in a study of OX40 agonist ivuxolimab in advanced cancers. Here immunoSEQ multiplex PCR was the method, and the copy in TCRdb shows in-frame clones only, minus some. The sample lists 60,000 to 85,000 clones; 87% were seen once. The source material was CD4+ or CD8+ T cells sorted from blood, sampled in a trial of the OX40 agonist ivuxolimab. Source of these receptors: an adult with an advanced solid tumor such as melanoma, head and neck, liver or kidney cancer.

This sequence joins TRBV21-1 and TRBJ2-3; the listed D gene, TRBD2, was not tested against the DNA. TRBV21-1 is annotated as a pseudogene. There are 17 residues in the CDR3. CDR3 sequence (DNA): TGTGCCAGCAGCAAAAATAGGGCCGGGATCCTCACAGATACGCAGTATTTT. This encodes CASSKNRAGILTDTQYF.

In its sample, this clone was seen once. The chain is built from TRBV7-9 and TRBJ2-3, with 9 bases identical to TRBD2. The J segment lost 6 bases and the V segment lost 5 bases, leaving 0 bases of the junction unmatched. Germline-derived CDR1 and CDR2 are SEHNR and FQNEAQ (reference sequence). The CDR3 is 12 amino acids. The CDR3: CASSSGGDTQYF. In DNA, the CDR3 is TGTGCCAGCAGCAGCGGGGGGGATACGCAGTATTTT.

The V gene is TRBV9, the J gene TRBJ1-1; D is unresolved. The ends were cut back, 0 bases at V and 0 bases at J, with 6 bases in the middle. The CDR3 length is 14 residues. Germline CDR1 is SGDLS and CDR2 is YYNGEE. CDR3: CASSVGWVNTEAFF. The CDR3 coding sequence is TGTGCCAGCAGCGTAGGGTGGGTGAACACTGAAGCTTTCTTT.

This clone was recorded a few times. The chain is built from TRBV7-3 and TRBJ1-2; D not certain. This CDR3 comprises 14 residues. V lost 2 bases to trimming and J lost 4 bases, with 11 bases between them. In germline, CDR1 is SGHTA, CDR2 FQGTGA. CDR3 sequence reads: CASSLPGRRYGYTF. The CDR3 region has the DNA TGTGCCAGCAGCTTACCAGGACGGCGCTATGGCTACACCTTC. The full variable domain, rest sourced from reference TRBV7-3 and TRBJ1-2, is GAGVSQTPSNKVTEKGKYVELRCDPISGHTALYWYRQSLGQGPEFLIYFQGTGAADDSGLPNDRFFAVRPEGSVSTLKIQRTERGDSAVYLCASSLPGRRYGYTFGSGTRLTVV.

V gene TRBV28 combines with J gene TRBJ2-7; 9 bases fit TRBD1. The CDR3 is 15 amino acids. The V gene end was trimmed by 4 bases and the J gene end by 5 bases; junction bases not matched to a gene: 9. Germline CDR1 MDHEN, CDR2 SYDVKM. For the CDR3, the DNA is TGTGCCAGCAGTTCGGGCGGGACAGGGTTGCACGAGCAGTACTTC. It encodes CASSSGGTGLHEQYF.

V and J are TRBV4-2 and TRBJ1-5, with TRBD1 matching 10 bases. The CDR3 is made up of 16 amino acids. Germline loops: CDR1 LGHNA, CDR2 YNFKEQ. Losses at the gene ends were 5 bases for V and 6 bases for J; bases not matched to a gene: 10. The CDR3 coding sequence is TGTGCCAGCAGCTCCCAGACAGGGGGCAACGCTCAGCCCCAGCATTTT. This codes for CASSSQTGGNAQPQHF.

The J gene is TRBJ2-7, the V gene TRBV6-1, with D perhaps matching TRBD2 (7 bases). Germline V gene data show CDR1 as MNHNS and CDR2 as SASEGT. This CDR3 has 14 residues. V was trimmed by 7 bases and J by 0 bases, leaving 13 bases between them. CDR3 nucleotide sequence: TGTGCCAGCAAGGAGGGGGGGTACTCCTACGAGCAGTACTTC. Its protein product is CASKEGGYSYEQYF.

This chain connects TRBV5-1 to TRBJ2-3, with TRBD2 matching 13 bases. CDR3 length equals 15 residues. J gave up 6 bases and V 2 bases, and 3 bases lay outside the gene matches. Per the germline V gene, CDR1 is SGHRS and CDR2 is YFSETQ. For the CDR3, the DNA is TGCGCCAGCAGCTTCGGACTAGCGGGAGTCGATACGCAGTATTTT. It translates to CASSFGLAGVDTQYF.

The chain links TRBV18 to TRBJ2-5; D is ambiguous. The V gene lost 0 bases and the J gene lost 1 base, with 6 bases spanning the gap. CDR3 size: 14 residues. Germline V CDR1 and CDR2: KGHSH, LQKENI. For the CDR3, the DNA is TGTGCCAGCTCACCACCAAACACCCAAGAGACCCAGTACTTC. Its protein is CASSPPNTQETQYF.

The J gene is TRBJ2-5, the V gene TRBV5-8; 12 bases map to TRBD1. Per germline, CDR1 SGHTS and CDR2 YDEGEE. Trimming at V came to 4 bases and at J to 5 bases, leaving 12 bases not matched to a gene. The CDR3 is made up of 17 amino acids. Written as DNA, the CDR3 is TGTGCCAGCAGCCCAAGCAGGGGACAGGGGGCCGGGGAGACCCAGTACTTC. It encodes CASSPSRGQGAGETQYF.

The V and J genes are TRBV4-1 and TRBJ1-5; D not certain. Germline CDR1 MGHRA, CDR2 YSYEKL. The CDR3 has 13 amino acids. V gave up 1 base and J gave up 7 bases, with 8 bases separating them. As DNA, the CDR3 is TGCGCCAGCAGCCAAGTAATCTCCCAGCCCCAGCATTTT. Amino acid sequence: CASSQVISQPQHF.